The clone carrying this T cell receptor (beta chain) was seen more than once but under ten times. Its antigen is not identified. This CDR3 comprises 17 residues. Trimming removed 6 bases at V and 6 bases at J, with 24 bases between. Germline values: CDR1 MDHEN, CDR2 SYDVKM. Each CDR3 protein is one row after TCRdb ran MiXCR on the 5' RACE reads. The sample includes 1.5 million to 2 million distinct CDR3 sequences, around 33% of them seen just once. This sample was included in a study of identical twins. Study conclusions and caveats: Conclusions relied on cross-sectional statistical analysis, not following the same donors. Invariant MAIT and iNKT cells could partly confound zero-insertion analyses. Within beta out-of-frame sequences, the excess sharing observed between twins was weaker.

The receptor's source is a newborn girl in good health. This sequence joins TRBV28 and TRBJ2-1, with unresolved D. The sample was cord blood. CDR3 residues: CASSRVHRSFYPNEQFF. DNA of the CDR3: TGTGCCAGCAGCCGGGTACACCGGTCGTTTTACCCCAATGAGCAGTTCTTC.